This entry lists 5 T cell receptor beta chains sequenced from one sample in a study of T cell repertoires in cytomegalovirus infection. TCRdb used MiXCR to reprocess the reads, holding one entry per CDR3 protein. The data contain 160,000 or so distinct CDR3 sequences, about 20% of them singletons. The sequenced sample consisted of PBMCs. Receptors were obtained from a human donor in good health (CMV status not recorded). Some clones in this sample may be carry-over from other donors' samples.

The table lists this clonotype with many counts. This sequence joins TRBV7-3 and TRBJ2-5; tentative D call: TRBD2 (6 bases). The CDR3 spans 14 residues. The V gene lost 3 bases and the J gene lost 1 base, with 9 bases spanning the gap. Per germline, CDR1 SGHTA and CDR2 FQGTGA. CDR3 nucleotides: TGTGCCAGCAGCTTCGGGGGTAGCCAAGAGACCCAGTACTTC. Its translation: CASSFGGSQETQYF.

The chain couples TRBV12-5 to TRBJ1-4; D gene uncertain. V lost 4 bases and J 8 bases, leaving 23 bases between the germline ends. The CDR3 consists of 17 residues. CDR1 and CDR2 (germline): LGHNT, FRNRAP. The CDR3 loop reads CASGSYAIGGLREKLFF. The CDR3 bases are TGTGCTAGTGGTTCCTATGCAATTGGAGGTCTCCGGGAAAAACTGTTTTTT. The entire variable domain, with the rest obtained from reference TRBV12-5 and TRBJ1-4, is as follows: DARVTQTPRHKVTEMGQEVTMRCQPILGHNTVFWYRQTMMQGLELLAYFRNRAPLDDSGMPKDRFSAEMPDATLATLKIQPSEPRDSAVYFCASGSYAIGGLREKLFFGSGTQLSVL.

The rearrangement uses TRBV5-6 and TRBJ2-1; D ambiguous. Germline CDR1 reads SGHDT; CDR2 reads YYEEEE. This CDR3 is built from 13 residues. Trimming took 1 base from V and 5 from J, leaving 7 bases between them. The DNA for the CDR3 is TGTGCCAGCAGCTTGAATTGGGACAATGAGCAGTTCTTC. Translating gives CASSLNWDNEQFF.

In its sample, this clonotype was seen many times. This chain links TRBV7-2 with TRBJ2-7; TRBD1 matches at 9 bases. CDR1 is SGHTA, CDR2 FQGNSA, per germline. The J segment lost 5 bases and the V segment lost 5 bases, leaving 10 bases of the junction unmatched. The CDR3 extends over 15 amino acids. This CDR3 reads CASSPGQGSMNEQYF. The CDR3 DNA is TGTGCCAGCAGCCCCGGACAGGGGTCGATGAACGAGCAGTACTTC.

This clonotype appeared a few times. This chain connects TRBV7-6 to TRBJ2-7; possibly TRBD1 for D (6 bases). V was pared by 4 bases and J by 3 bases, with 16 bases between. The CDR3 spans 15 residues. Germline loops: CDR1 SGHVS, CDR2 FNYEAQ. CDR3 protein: CASSSRDIGFYEQYF. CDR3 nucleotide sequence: TGTGCCAGCAGCTCCCGGGACATCGGTTTCTACGAGCAGTACTTC.